The 10 T cell receptor beta chains presented below share a single source sample, sequenced in a study of T cell responses to AZD1222 COVID-19 vaccine (dated by TCRdb to about 2021). The library was produced with the immunoSEQ multiplex PCR assay. TCRdb obtained this table from immuneACCESS and retained in-frame rearrangements with V and J assigned. These tables miss some clones; where compared with another copy, unresolved V genes account for less than half of the shortfall, and the remainder is unexplained. The sample contains 110,000 or so clones, roughly nine tenths of them found a single time. The ten largest account for around 7% of the sample. The intended sense of this specimen's time point label: baseline before first vaccination. The sample here was peripheral blood, taken on day 0 of AZD1222 vaccination. These receptors all come from an adult in good health.

This chain connects TRBV5-4 to TRBJ2-5, with 8 bases that match TRBD2. Germline lookup yields CDR1 SGHNT and CDR2 YYREEE (reference sequence). The V segment lost 4 bases and the J segment 1 base; nucleotides outside the gene matches: 3. The CDR3 loop spans 14 amino acids. The CDR3 loop is CASSREGVQETQYF. CDR3 sequence (DNA): TGTGCCAGCAGCCGGGAGGGCGTCCAAGAGACCCAGTACTTC.

CDR3 sequence (DNA): TGTGCCAGCAGTGGGGACAGGGGGAGCTATCAGCCCCAGCATTTT. Residues: CASSGDRGSYQPQHF. The chain joins TRBV2 to TRBJ1-5, with 11 bases that match TRBD1. CDR1 and CDR2 from the germline V gene are SNHLY and FYNNEI. V shed 4 bases, J shed 5 bases, and the junction held 4 bases outside the gene matches. The CDR3 spans 15 residues.

This chain joins TRBV6-6 and TRBJ2-7; D is possibly TRBD1 (6 bases). Germline CDR1 MNHNY, CDR2 SVGAGI (reference sequence). CDR3 length equals 14 residues. Trimming removed 5 bases at V and 4 bases at J, with 15 bases between. CDR3 coding DNA: TGTGCCAGCAGTATGGGACACGGGTGGTACGAGCAGTACTTC. Amino acid sequence: CASSMGHGWYEQYF.

The chain couples TRBV5-6 to TRBJ2-5, with D maybe TRBD1 (6 bases). Looked up from germline, CDR1 is SGHDT and CDR2 is YYEEEE. The V end lost 4 bases, the J end lost 5 bases, and 15 bases lay between the germline ends. The CDR3 runs 14 residues. The CDR3 bases are TGTGCCAGCAGCCGGCCTACAGGGCTCGAGACCCAGTACTTC. Protein product: CASSRPTGLETQYF.

The J gene is TRBJ1-1, the V gene TRBV6-5; D unclear. The CDR3 sequence is 14 residues long. Germline CDR1 reads MNHEY; CDR2 reads SVGAGI. Trimming pared 7 bases from V and 0 bases from J, leaving 12 bases between. CDR3 in DNA: TGTGCCAGCACCACACACTCCATGAACACTGAAGCTTTCTTT. It codes for CASTTHSMNTEAFF.

The chain carries TRBV30 and TRBJ1-2, with D perhaps TRBD1 (6 bases). Germline V gene sequence: CDR1 GTSNPN, CDR2 SVGIG (reference sequence). V shed 1 base and J shed 0 bases, with 6 bases lying between them. The CDR3 loop spans 13 amino acids. The CDR3 loop is CAWSGQANYGYTF. CDR3 bases: TGTGCCTGGAGTGGACAGGCTAACTATGGCTACACCTTC.

This clone was picked up a small number of times. This chain links TRBV14 with TRBJ2-5, with 7 bases fitting TRBD2. Trimming at V came to 4 bases and at J to 2 bases, leaving 1 base not matched to a gene. This CDR3 is built from 13 residues. Germline V CDR1 and CDR2: SGHDN, FVKESK. The CDR3 here is CASSPGLQETQYF. DNA for the CDR3: TGTGCCAGCAGCCCGGGACTACAAGAGACCCAGTACTTC.

The chain combines TRBV5-5 with TRBJ2-1; either TRBD1 or TRBD2 may fit D (5 bases each). CDR3 length: 15 residues. The germline V gene has CDR1 SGHKS and CDR2 YYEKEE (reference sequence). V lost 6 bases and J 7 bases, leaving 20 bases between the germline ends. For the CDR3, the DNA is TGTGCCAGCAATTGGGCTACGGGGACGGGGAATGAGCAGTTCTTC. It specifies CASNWATGTGNEQFF.

The chain links TRBV10-2 to TRBJ1-1, with no clear D. CDR3 size: 15 residues. The germline gives CDR1 WSHSY, CDR2 SAAADI. The ends were cut back, 7 bases at V and 4 bases at J, with 19 bases in the middle. The CDR3 loop is CASTPQPSVVTEAFF. In DNA, the CDR3 is TGCGCCAGCACCCCACAGCCCTCGGTTGTCACTGAAGCTTTCTTT.

The V call is TRBV6-6, the J call TRBJ1-4; 8 bases fit TRBD1. The CDR3 sequence is 14 residues long. Germline V gene data show CDR1 as MNHNY and CDR2 as SVGAGI (reference sequence). Trimming cost V 2 bases and J 7 bases; bases outside gene matches: 3. The CDR3 DNA reads as TGTGCCAGCAGTTACGGGACAGGAGGTGAAAAACTGTTTTTT. It is translated as CASSYGTGGEKLFF.